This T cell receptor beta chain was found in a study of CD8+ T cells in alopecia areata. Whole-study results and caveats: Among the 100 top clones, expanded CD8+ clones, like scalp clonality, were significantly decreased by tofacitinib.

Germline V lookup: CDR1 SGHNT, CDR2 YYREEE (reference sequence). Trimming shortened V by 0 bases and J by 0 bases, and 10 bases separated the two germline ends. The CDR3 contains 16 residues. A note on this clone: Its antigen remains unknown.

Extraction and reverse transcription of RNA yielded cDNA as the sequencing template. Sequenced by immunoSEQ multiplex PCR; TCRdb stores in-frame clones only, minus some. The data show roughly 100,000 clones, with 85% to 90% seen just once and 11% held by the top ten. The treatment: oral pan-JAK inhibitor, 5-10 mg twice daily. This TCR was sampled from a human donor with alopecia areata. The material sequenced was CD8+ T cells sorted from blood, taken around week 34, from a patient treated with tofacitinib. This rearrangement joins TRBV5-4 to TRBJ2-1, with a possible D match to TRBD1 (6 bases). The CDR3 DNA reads TGTGCCAGCAGCTTGGGTTGGGACACCTCCTACAATGAGCAGTTCTTC. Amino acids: CASSLGWDTSYNEQFF.